Below are 31 T cell receptor beta chains sequenced from a single sample in a study of breast tumors, draining lymph nodes, adjacent tissues. Samples came from axillary lymph nodes draining the breast cancer. TCRdb itself ran the multiplex PCR reads through MiXCR, one entry per CDR3 protein. The sample lists approximately 190,000 distinct CDR3 sequences, approximately 33% occurring once. The sample was axillary lymph node tissue. These receptor sequences come from a female donor with breast cancer. Some clones in this sample may be carry-over from other donors' samples.

This clonotype was detected many times. The chain is built from TRBV11-2 and TRBJ1-5; no firm D call. The CDR3 sequence is 13 residues long. From germline, CDR1 is SGHAT and CDR2 FQNNGV. V gave up 5 bases and J gave up 7 bases, with 12 bases separating them. CDR3: CASSPSLGQPQHF. The CDR3 DNA sequence: TGTGCCAGCAGCCCCTCTCTGGGGCAGCCCCAGCATTTT.

Many counts were recorded for this clonotype. This rearrangement joins TRBV14 to TRBJ1-6; D call uncertain. This CDR3 contains 12 residues. Trimming shortened V by 2 bases and J by 9 bases, and 5 bases separated the two germline ends. Per the germline V gene, CDR1 is SGHDN and CDR2 is FVKESK. CDR3 protein: CASSQFGSPLHF. The CDR3 coding sequence is TGTGCCAGCAGCCAATTTGGTTCACCCCTCCACTTT.

The V and J genes are TRBV6-5 and TRBJ2-1; D possibly corresponds to TRBD2 (6 bases). The germline V gene encodes CDR1 MNHEY and CDR2 SVGAGI. CDR3 length: 13 amino acids. Trimming cost V 5 bases and J 9 bases, with 14 bases left between them. The CDR3 reads CASSHLRGSEQFF. The CDR3 DNA sequence: TGTGCCAGCAGTCACCTACGGGGGAGTGAGCAGTTCTTC.

The genes are TRBV18 and TRBJ2-7; 7 bases match TRBD2. This CDR3 is built from 15 residues. V dropped 0 bases and J dropped 0; count of bases not matched to a gene: 2. From germline, CDR1 is KGHSH and CDR2 LQKENI. This CDR3 is CASSPPGGDSYEQYF. In nucleotides, the CDR3 is TGTGCCAGCTCACCACCGGGAGGGGACTCCTACGAGCAGTACTTC.

The chain has TRBV7-9 and TRBJ1-2; TRBD1 matches at 8 bases. Germline V gene sequence: CDR1 SEHNR, CDR2 FQNEAQ (reference sequence). V gave up 3 bases and J gave up 2 bases; unmatched junction bases: 8. The CDR3 totals 16 residues. The CDR3 nucleotides are TGTGCCAGCAGCTTGAGACCGGGACAGGTCAACTATGGCTACACCTTC. This gives the protein CASSLRPGQVNYGYTF.

The table lists this clonotype with many counts. The rearrangement uses TRBV9 and TRBJ2-3; 15 bases line up with TRBD2. Unmatched junction bases numbered 3, after V lost 0 bases and J lost 4 bases. The CDR3 covers 17 residues. Germline CDR1 SGDLS, CDR2 YYNGEE. The chain's CDR3 is CASSVAGLAGGSDTQYF. The CDR3 nucleotides read TGTGCCAGCAGCGTAGCGGGACTAGCGGGGGGTTCAGATACGCAGTATTTT.

About this clonotype itself: A much larger clone is a single base away; this may be a read error. The chain links TRBV30 to TRBJ2-1; weak D call: TRBD2 (6 bases). The CDR3 is made up of 15 amino acids. CDR1 and CDR2 from the germline V gene are GTSNPN and SVGIG (reference sequence). For the CDR3, the DNA is TGTGTCTGGAGGACAATAGCGGAATCCTACAATGAGCAGTTCTTC. This translates into CVWRTIAESYNEQFF.

This clonotype was picked up one time. The chain couples TRBV5-1 to TRBJ2-5; possibly TRBD1 or TRBD2 for D (7 bases each). V lost 4 bases and J 5 bases, leaving 33 bases between the germline ends. This CDR3 has 20 amino acids. The germline V gene encodes CDR1 SGHRS and CDR2 YFSETQ. The CDR3 protein is CASSLPVQGFAGDVWETQYF. The CDR3 nucleotides read TGCGCCAGCAGCCTCCCCGTACAGGGGTTCGCGGGGGACGTCTGGGAGACCCAGTACTTC.

As regards this clonotype: An end of the junction differs from the germline gene, which may be a read error. V and J are TRBV7-2 and TRBJ1-2; D is perhaps TRBD1 (5 bases). This CDR3 has 15 amino acids. The germline gives CDR1 SGHTA, CDR2 FQGNSA. DNA for the CDR3: TGTGCCAGCTCTACGTCGGGCAGGGCTAACTATGGCTACCCCTTC. It codes for CASSTSGRANYGYPF.

This clonotype came up many times. V is TRBV30 and J is TRBJ1-4; the D is unclear. The CDR3 totals 14 residues. Trimming took off 1 base at V and 0 bases at J, with 6 bases between the two ends. The germline CDR1 and CDR2 sequences are GTSNPN and SVGIG (reference sequence). CDR3 loop: CAWSDGATNEKLFF. CDR3 nucleotide sequence: TGTGCCTGGAGTGACGGAGCAACTAATGAAAAACTGTTTTTT.

In its sample, this clonotype was seen many times. The chain joins TRBV19 to TRBJ2-7; 9 bases fit TRBD2. Losses at the gene ends were 8 bases for V and 7 bases for J; bases not matched to a gene: 12. Germline V CDR1 and CDR2: LNHDA, SQIVND (reference sequence). The CDR3 extends over 14 amino acids. The chain's CDR3 is CASSLAGANFEQYF. In nucleotides, the CDR3 is TGTGCCAGTTCCTTAGCGGGGGCTAATTTTGAGCAGTACTTC.

The chain carries TRBV20-1 and TRBJ1-4; D might be TRBD1 (5 bases). The CDR3 spans 18 residues. Trimming removed 0 bases at V and 3 bases at J, with 20 bases between. CDR1 is DFQATT, CDR2 SNEGSKA, per germline (reference sequence). The chain's CDR3 is CSARDLRGPSRANEKLFF. DNA for the CDR3: TGCAGTGCTAGAGACCTCCGGGGCCCCTCTCGAGCTAATGAAAAACTGTTTTTT.

V is TRBV24-1 and J is TRBJ2-3, with a weak D call TRBD2 (6 bases). The CDR3 extends over 17 amino acids. Trimming removed 5 bases at V and 1 base at J, with 18 bases between. Looked up from germline, CDR1 is KGHDR and CDR2 is SFDVKD. The CDR3 nucleotides read TGTGCCACCAGTGGAGGACTACAATCCGCGGGCACAGATACGCAGTATTTT. Its protein is CATSGGLQSAGTDTQYF.

The chain is built from TRBV6-1 and TRBJ1-2; 10 bases line up with TRBD1. V shed 0 bases and J 3 bases; nucleotides not matched to a gene: 7. This CDR3 is 17 amino acids long. Germline loops: CDR1 MNHNS, CDR2 SASEGT. CDR3 loop: CASSEAPTGGSDYGYTF. CDR3 DNA: TGTGCCAGCAGTGAAGCGCCGACAGGGGGCTCGGACTATGGCTACACCTTC.

The rearrangement links TRBV5-1 to TRBJ2-7; 7 bases match TRBD1. Germline V gives CDR1 SGHRS, CDR2 YFSETQ. The CDR3 runs to 15 residues. V shed 4 bases and J 8 bases; nucleotides not matched to a gene: 15. DNA of the CDR3: TGCGCCAGCAGCCCCGGACAGGAGGCCTCTGAGAAGCAGTACTTC. Encoded protein: CASSPGQEASEKQYF.

This clonotype was seen repeatedly, ten times or more. The chain carries TRBV7-9 and TRBJ2-2; D might be TRBD1 (6 bases). The CDR3 length is 15 residues. The germline V gene encodes CDR1 SEHNR and CDR2 FQNEAQ (reference sequence). V lost 5 bases to trimming and J lost 1 base, with 11 bases between them. The CDR3 region has the DNA TGTGCCAGCAGCCAAGGGACAAAGAACACCGGGGAGCTGTTTTTT. Amino acid sequence: CASSQGTKNTGELFF. The full variable domain, rest sourced from reference TRBV7-9 and TRBJ2-2, is DTGVSQNPRHKITKRGQNVTFRCDPISEHNRLYWYRQTLGQGPEFLTYFQNEAQLEKSRLLSDRFSAERPKGSFSTLEIQRTEQGDSAMYLCASSQGTKNTGELFFGEGSRLTVL.

This sequence joins TRBV11-2 and TRBJ1-4; TRBD1 matches at 8 bases. The CDR3 has 14 amino acids. V trimming: 7 bases; J trimming: 8 bases; junction bases outside the gene matches: 9. Germline V gene lookup returns CDR1 SGHAT and CDR2 FQNNGV. CDR3 bases: TGTGCCAGCATCCCTACAGGGGGAAGGGAAAAACTGTTTTTT. Its translation is CASIPTGGREKLFF.

Ten or more counts support this clonotype. This rearrangement joins TRBV20-1 to TRBJ2-5; D gene ambiguous. There are 12 residues in the CDR3. Germline CDR1 and CDR2: DFQATT and SNEGSKA (reference sequence). V lost 5 bases and J lost 4, with 11 bases in between. The CDR3 protein is CSAPKGIETQYF. The CDR3 bases are TGCAGTGCTCCCAAAGGCATAGAGACCCAGTACTTC.

In this sample, this clonotype turned up many times. V gene TRBV20-1 combines with J gene TRBJ2-7; 7 positions match TRBD1. Germline assignment: CDR1 DFQATT and CDR2 SNEGSKA (reference sequence). V trimming: 4 bases; J trimming: 6 bases; junction bases outside the gene matches: 21. The CDR3 is 17 residues long. For the CDR3, the DNA is TGCAGTGCTAATCCAACCCCGCGGTCGACAGGGAAACGCGAGCAGTACTTC. It translates to CSANPTPRSTGKREQYF.

This clonotype was found many times. The rearrangement joins TRBV18 to TRBJ2-5, with D hard to call. Germline CDR1 reads KGHSH; CDR2 reads LQKENI. Trimming stripped 5 bases from V and 5 bases from J, with 15 bases between. The CDR3 length is 14 residues. The CDR3 DNA follows: TGTGCCAGCTCATCTCCCGGACGGATGGAGACCCAGTACTTC. Its translation is CASSSPGRMETQYF.

This clonotype was observed a handful of times. The rearrangement links TRBV29-1 to TRBJ1-2; possible D gene TRBD1, 6 bases. The CDR3 length is 14 residues. V was shortened by 2 bases and J by 6 bases, with 16 bases between the two germline ends. From germline, CDR1 is SQVTM and CDR2 ANQGSEA. The CDR3 DNA reads TGCAGCGTTGAAAGGGGGGGGGGCGCGAATGGCTACACCTTC. Residues: CSVERGGGANGYTF.

This clonotype was counted at least ten times. The chain combines TRBV5-8 with TRBJ2-5; no clear D. The CDR3 is made up of 11 amino acids. The V end was cut by 6 bases, the J end by 1 base, with 4 bases between. From germline, CDR1 is SGHTS and CDR2 YDEGEE. As DNA, the CDR3 is TGTGCCAGCAATAGCCAAGAGACCCAGTACTTC. Amino acid sequence: CASNSQETQYF.

This clonotype was seen repeatedly, ten times or more. The J gene is TRBJ1-4, the V gene TRBV5-8; D is unresolved. V gave up 4 bases and J gave up 2 bases, with 9 bases separating them. CDR1 is SGHTS and CDR2 is YDEGEE in the germline V gene. This CDR3 comprises 14 residues. The CDR3 DNA is TGTGCCAGCAGCCGATCAAATACTAATGAAAAACTGTTTTTT. Its translation: CASSRSNTNEKLFF.

This clonotype showed up many times. This chain connects TRBV5-6 to TRBJ2-5; no clear D gene. V lost 0 bases and J 6 bases, leaving 9 bases between the germline ends. Germline lookup yields CDR1 SGHDT and CDR2 YYEEEE. The CDR3 contains 13 residues. Here the CDR3 reads CASSLDGSKTQYF. The CDR3 bases are TGTGCCAGCAGCTTGGATGGCTCCAAGACCCAGTACTTC. Combining the CDR3 with reference TRBV5-6 and TRBJ2-5 gives the whole variable domain DAGVTQSPTHLIKTRGQQVTLRCSPKSGHDTVSWYQQALGQGPQFIFQYYEEEERQRGNFPDRFSGHQFPNYSSELNVNALLLGDSALYLCASSLDGSKTQYFGPGTRLLVL.

The V gene is TRBV9, the J gene TRBJ2-5, with TRBD2 matching 11 bases. This CDR3 has 13 amino acids. V was clipped by 5 bases and J by 5 bases; unmatched bases: 2. Germline CDR1 reads SGDLS; CDR2 reads YYNGEE. This chain's CDR3 is CASSSGGVETQYF. CDR3 coding DNA: TGTGCCAGCAGTAGCGGGGGGGTGGAGACCCAGTACTTC.

Details on this clonotype: A read error may account for a junction end that differs from germline. The CDR3 coding sequence is TGTGCCAGCAGCCCTACAGGGGGCGGAACTGAAGCTTTC. Protein sequence: CASSPTGGGTEAF. The V call is TRBV2, the J call TRBJ2-6; 9 positions agree with TRBD1. Germline assignment: CDR1 SNHLY and CDR2 FYNNEI. This CDR3 is 13 amino acids long.

As to this clonotype: Germline is not matched at one junction end, which may reflect a read error. The chain has TRBV29-1 and TRBJ2-3; TRBD1 matches at 9 bases. CDR3 length: 14 amino acids. Looked up from germline, CDR1 is SQVTM and CDR2 is ANQGSEA. The CDR3 bases are TGCAGCGTACAGGGGGCGACTAGCACAGACACGCAGTATTTT. It yields the protein CSVQGATSTDTQYF.

This clonotype has a count of ten or more. The V gene is TRBV2, the J gene TRBJ2-7, with 9 nucleotides matching TRBD1. The CDR3 runs to 14 residues. Trimming removed 6 bases from V and 4 bases from J; junction bases left unmatched: 7. Germline V gene data show CDR1 as SNHLY and CDR2 as FYNNEI. CDR3 protein: CASRPGTGKYEQYF. DNA of the CDR3: TGTGCCAGCAGGCCCGGGACAGGGAAGTACGAGCAGTACTTC.

The gene calls are TRBV12-3 or TRBV12-4 and TRBJ2-6; TRBD1 aligns across 9 bases. CDR3 length: 15 residues. The V segment lost 5 bases and the J segment 5 bases; nucleotides outside the gene matches: 4. CDR3 loop: CASSGTGSWANVLTF. The CDR3 DNA reads as TGTGCCAGCAGTGGGACAGGGTCTTGGGCCAACGTCCTGACTTTC.

This clonotype was found many times. The chain uses TRBV5-1 and TRBJ2-7; 9 bases are a match to TRBD2. The germline CDR1 and CDR2 sequences are SGHRS and YFSETQ. The CDR3 sequence is 14 residues long. The junction had 4 bases not matched to a gene; V was cut back by 0 bases and J by 6 bases. In DNA form, the CDR3 reads TGCGCCAGCAGCTTGGTTAGCGGGGGACCCGAGCAGTACTTC. This translates into CASSLVSGGPEQYF. The full variable domain, rest sourced from reference TRBV5-1 and TRBJ2-7, is KAGVTQTPRYLIKTRGQQVTLSCSPISGHRSVSWYQQTPGQGLQFLFEYFSETQRNKGNFPGRFSGRQFSNSRSEMNVSTLELGDSALYLCASSLVSGGPEQYFGPGTRLTVT.

This clonotype was picked up a small number of times. The rearrangement joins TRBV6-2 or TRBV6-3 to TRBJ1-5; no firm D call. Looked up from germline, CDR1 is MNHEY and CDR2 is SVGEGT. V lost 6 bases and J lost 4, with 4 bases in between. The CDR3 consists of 11 residues. CDR3 DNA sequence: TGTGCCAGCAGGAATAATCAGCCCCAGCATTTT. Amino acid sequence: CASRNNQPQHF.